This T cell receptor (beta chain) was recorded in a study of cytomegalovirus exposure and HLA in healthy donors. Study-level points and caveats: The authors listed roughly 150 TCR beta chains as cytomegalovirus-associated.

Trimming pared 5 bases from V and 3 bases from J, leaving 17 bases between. This CDR3 has 15 residues. Germline CDR1 is LGHNA and CDR2 is YSLEER. To note about this clone: The antigen is unknown.

The PCR made use of 60 Vbeta and 13 Jbeta primers. Some clones are missing from TCRdb's copy, which holds only in-frame ones; the method was immunoSEQ multiplex PCR. The sample table sets out approximately 110,000 clones. This TCR was sampled from a man aged 25-45 years in good health and CMV-seronegative. Sequencing used PBMCs. The chain joins TRBV4-3 to TRBJ2-7; D is ambiguous. For the CDR3, the DNA is TGCGCCAGCAGCTCGATAGTCGGTTCAAACTACGAGCAGTACTTC. It codes for CASSSIVGSNYEQYF.